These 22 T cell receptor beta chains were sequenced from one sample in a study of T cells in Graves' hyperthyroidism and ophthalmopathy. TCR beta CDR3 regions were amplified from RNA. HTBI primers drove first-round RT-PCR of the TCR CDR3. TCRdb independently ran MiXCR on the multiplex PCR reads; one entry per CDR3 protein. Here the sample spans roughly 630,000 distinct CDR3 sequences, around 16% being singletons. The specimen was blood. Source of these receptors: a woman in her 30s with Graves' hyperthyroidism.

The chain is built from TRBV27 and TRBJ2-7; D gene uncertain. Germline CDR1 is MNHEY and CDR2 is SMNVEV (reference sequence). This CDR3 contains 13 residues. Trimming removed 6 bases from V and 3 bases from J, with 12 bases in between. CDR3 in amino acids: CASSNSGHYEQYF. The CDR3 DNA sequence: TGTGCCAGCAGCAACTCCGGCCACTACGAGCAGTACTTC.

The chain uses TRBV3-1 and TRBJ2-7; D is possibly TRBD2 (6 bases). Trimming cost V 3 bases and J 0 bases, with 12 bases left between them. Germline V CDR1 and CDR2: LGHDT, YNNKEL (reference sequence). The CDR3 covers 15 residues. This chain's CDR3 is CASSHLATSSYEQYF. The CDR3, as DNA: TGTGCCAGCAGCCATCTAGCGACAAGCTCCTACGAGCAGTACTTC.

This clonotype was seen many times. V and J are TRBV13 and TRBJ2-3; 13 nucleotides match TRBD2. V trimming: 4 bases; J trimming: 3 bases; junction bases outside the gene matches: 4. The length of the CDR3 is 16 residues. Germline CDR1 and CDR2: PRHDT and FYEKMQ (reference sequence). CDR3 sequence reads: CASSSGLAGETDTQYF. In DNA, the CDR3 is TGTGCCAGCAGCTCCGGACTAGCGGGAGAAACAGATACGCAGTATTTT.

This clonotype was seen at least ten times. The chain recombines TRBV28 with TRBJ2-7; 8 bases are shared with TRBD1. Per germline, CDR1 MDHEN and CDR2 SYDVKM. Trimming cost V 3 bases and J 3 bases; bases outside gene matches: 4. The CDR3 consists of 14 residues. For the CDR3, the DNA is TGTGCCAGCAGTTTCCAGGACAGGGACTACGAGCAGTACTTC. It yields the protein CASSFQDRDYEQYF.

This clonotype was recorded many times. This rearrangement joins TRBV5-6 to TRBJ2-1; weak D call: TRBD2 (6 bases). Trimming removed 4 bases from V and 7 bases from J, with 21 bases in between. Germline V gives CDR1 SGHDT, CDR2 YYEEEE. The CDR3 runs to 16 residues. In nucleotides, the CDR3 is TGTGCCAGCAGCAATCTCATTTGGGGGGAATGGAATGAGCAGTTCTTC. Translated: CASSNLIWGEWNEQFF. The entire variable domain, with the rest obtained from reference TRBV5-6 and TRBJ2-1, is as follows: DAGVTQSPTHLIKTRGQQVTLRCSPKSGHDTVSWYQQALGQGPQFIFQYYEEEERQRGNFPDRFSGHQFPNYSSELNVNALLLGDSALYLCASSNLIWGEWNEQFFGPGTRLTVL.

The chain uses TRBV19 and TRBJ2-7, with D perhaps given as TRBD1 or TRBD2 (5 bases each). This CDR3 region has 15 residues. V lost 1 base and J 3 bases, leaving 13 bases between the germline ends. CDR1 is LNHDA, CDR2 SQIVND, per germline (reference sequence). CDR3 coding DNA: TGTGCCAGTAGTATAGGGGGAGACAGCTTCTACGAGCAGTACTTC. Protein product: CASSIGGDSFYEQYF.

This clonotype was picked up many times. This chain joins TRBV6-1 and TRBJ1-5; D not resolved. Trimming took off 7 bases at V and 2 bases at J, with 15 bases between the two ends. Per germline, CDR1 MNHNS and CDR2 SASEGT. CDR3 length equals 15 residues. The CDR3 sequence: CASTTSGEGNQPQHF. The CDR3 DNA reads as TGTGCCAGCACCACCAGCGGGGAGGGCAATCAGCCCCAGCATTTT.

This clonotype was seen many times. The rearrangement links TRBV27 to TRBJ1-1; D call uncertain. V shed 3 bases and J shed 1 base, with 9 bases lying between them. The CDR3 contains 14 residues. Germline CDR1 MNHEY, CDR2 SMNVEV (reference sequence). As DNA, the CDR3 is TGTGCCAGCAGTTTTAGTAAGGGGAACACTGAAGCTTTCTTT. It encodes CASSFSKGNTEAFF.

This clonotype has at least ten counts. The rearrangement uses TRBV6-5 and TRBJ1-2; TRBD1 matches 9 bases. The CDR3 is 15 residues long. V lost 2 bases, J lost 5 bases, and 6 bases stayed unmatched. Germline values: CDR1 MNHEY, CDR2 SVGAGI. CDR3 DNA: TGTGCCAGCAGTTACACCTCACAGGGGGCATATGGCTACACCTTC. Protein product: CASSYTSQGAYGYTF.

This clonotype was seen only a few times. CDR3 in DNA: TGTGCCAGCAGCGTTAGTTCGACATCCCTCGGCTATGGCTACACCTTC. Its protein is CASSVSSTSLGYGYTF. The chain joins TRBV9 to TRBJ1-2; D call uncertain. V lost 2 bases and J 4 bases, leaving 18 bases between the germline ends. Germline values: CDR1 SGDLS, CDR2 YYNGEE. This CDR3 has 16 amino acids.

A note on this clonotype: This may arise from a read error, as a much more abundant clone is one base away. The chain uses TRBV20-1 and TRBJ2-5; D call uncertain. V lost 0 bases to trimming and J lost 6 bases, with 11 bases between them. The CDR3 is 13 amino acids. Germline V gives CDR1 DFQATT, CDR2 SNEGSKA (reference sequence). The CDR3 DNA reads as TGCAGTGCTAGAGATCTATCGCTACAGACCCAGTACTTC. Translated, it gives CSARDLSLQTQYF.

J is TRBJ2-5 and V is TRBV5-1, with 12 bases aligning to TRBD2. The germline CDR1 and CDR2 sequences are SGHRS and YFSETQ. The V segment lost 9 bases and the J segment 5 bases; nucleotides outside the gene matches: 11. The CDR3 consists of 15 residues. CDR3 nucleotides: TGCGCCACCTCCGGGACTAGCGGGCCTGGTGAGACCCAGTACTTC. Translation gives CATSGTSGPGETQYF.

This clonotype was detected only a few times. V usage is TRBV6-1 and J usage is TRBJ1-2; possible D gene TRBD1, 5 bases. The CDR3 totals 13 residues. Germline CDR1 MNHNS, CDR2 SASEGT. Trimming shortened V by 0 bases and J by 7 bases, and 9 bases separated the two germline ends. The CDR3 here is CASSEAGGFGYTF. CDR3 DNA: TGTGCCAGCAGTGAAGCGGGGGGTTTTGGCTACACCTTC.

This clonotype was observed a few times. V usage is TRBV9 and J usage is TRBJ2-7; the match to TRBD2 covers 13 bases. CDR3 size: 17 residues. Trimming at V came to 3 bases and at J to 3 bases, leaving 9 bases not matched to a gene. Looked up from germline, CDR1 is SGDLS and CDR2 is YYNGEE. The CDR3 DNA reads TGTGCCAGCAGCGAGGGACTAGCGGGGCGATCAGACTACGAGCAGTACTTC. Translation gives CASSEGLAGRSDYEQYF. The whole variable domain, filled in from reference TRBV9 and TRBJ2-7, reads DSGVTQTPKHLITATGQRVTLRCSPRSGDLSVYWYQQSLDQGLQFLIQYYNGEERAKGNILERFSAQQFPDLHSELNLSSLELGDSALYFCASSEGLAGRSDYEQYFGPGTRLTVT.

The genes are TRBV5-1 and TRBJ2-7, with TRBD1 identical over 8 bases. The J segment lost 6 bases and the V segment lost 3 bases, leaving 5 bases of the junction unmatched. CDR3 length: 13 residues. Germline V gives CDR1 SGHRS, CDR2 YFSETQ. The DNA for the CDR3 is TGCGCCAGCAGCTACGGACAGGGTAGCGAGCAGTACTTC. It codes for CASSYGQGSEQYF.

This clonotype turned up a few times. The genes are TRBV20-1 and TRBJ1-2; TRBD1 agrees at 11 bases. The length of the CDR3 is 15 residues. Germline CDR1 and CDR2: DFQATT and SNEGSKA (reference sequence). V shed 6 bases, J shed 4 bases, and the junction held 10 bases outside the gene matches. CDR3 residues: CSASRGQGAFYGYTF. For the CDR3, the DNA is TGCAGTGCCTCCCGTGGACAGGGGGCATTCTATGGCTACACCTTC.

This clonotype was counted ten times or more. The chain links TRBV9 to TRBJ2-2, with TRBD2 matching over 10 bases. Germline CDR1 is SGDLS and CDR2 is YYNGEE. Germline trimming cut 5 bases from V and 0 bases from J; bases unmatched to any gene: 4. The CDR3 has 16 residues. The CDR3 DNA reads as TGTGCCAGCAGTGAAACTAGCGGGGCGAACACCGGGGAGCTGTTTTTT. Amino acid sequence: CASSETSGANTGELFF.

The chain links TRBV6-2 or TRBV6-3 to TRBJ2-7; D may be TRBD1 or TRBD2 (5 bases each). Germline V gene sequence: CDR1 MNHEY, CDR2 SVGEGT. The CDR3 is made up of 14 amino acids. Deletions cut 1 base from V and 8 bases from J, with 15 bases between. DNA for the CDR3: TGTGCCAGCAGTTACTACCCCGGGACGGACAAGCAGTACTTC. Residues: CASSYYPGTDKQYF.

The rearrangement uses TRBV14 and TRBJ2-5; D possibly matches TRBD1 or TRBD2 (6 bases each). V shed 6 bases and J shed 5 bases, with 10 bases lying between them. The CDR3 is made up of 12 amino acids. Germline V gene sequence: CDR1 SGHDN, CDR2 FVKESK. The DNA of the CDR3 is TGTGCCAGCAGGGCCGGGGGCGAGACCCAGTACTTC. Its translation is CASRAGGETQYF.

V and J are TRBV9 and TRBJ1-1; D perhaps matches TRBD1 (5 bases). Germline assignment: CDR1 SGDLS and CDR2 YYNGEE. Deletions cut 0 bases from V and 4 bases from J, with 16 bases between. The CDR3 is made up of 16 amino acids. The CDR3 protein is CASSVAGGTGSTEAFF. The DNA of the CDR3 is TGTGCCAGCAGCGTAGCTGGGGGAACTGGGTCCACTGAAGCTTTCTTT.

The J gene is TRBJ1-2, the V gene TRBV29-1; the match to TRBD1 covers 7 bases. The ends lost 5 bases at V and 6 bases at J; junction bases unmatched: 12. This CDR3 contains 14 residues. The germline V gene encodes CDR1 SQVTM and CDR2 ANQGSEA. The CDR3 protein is CSVPYVQGTHGYTF. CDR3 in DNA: TGCAGCGTTCCATACGTACAGGGGACCCATGGCTACACCTTC.

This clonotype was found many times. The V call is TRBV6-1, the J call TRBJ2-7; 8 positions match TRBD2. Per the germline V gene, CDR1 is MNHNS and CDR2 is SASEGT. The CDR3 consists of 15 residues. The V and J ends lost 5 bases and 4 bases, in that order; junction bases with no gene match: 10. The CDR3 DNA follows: TGTGCCAGCAGTCCGGGGGGGGGACAACCTTACGAGCAGTACTTC. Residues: CASSPGGGQPYEQYF.